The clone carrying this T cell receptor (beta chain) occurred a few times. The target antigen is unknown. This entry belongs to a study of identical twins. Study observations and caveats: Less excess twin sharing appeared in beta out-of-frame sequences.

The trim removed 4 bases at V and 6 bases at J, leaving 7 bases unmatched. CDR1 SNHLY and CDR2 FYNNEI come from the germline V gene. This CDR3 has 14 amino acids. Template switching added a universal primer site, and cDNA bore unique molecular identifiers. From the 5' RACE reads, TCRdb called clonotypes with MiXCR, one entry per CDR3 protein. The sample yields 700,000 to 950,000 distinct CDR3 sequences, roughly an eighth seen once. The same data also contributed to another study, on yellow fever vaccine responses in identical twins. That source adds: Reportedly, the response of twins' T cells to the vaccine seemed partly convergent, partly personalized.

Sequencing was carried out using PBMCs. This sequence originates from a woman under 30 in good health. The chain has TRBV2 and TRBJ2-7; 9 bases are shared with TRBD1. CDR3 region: CASSVGRDRVEQYV. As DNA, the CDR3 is TGTGCCAGCAGTGTTGGTCGGGACAGGGTCGAGCAGTACGTC.